This T cell receptor (beta chain) was profiled in a study of long-term antiretroviral therapy in people with HIV. The CDR3 sequence is 11 residues long. Germline loops: CDR1 LGHNT, CDR2 FRNRAP. Trimming stripped 7 bases from V and 2 bases from J, with 5 bases between. One or more pre-ART and two or more post-ART PBMC samples were available from each donor. With survey level as its setting, the immunoSEQ assay was v3.0. Clones were sequenced by immunoSEQ multiplex PCR, and TCRdb holds only the in-frame ones, with some missing. This table holds about 28,000 clones, about nine tenths found once. Sample: unsorted PBMCs, taken 3.2 years before starting antiretroviral therapy. The V call is TRBV12-5, the J call TRBJ2-5; D gene ambiguous. This sequence originates from a man in his fifties or sixties with HIV. CDR3 nucleotide sequence: TGTGCTAGTGCAGCGCAAGAGACCCAGTACTTC. Translated: CASAAQETQYF.